This is a list of T cell receptor beta chains from one sample in a study of blood T cells in healthy people across ages. TCRdb fed the 5' RACE reads into MiXCR, producing one record per CDR3 protein. The table records 850,000 to 1,300,000 distinct CDR3 sequences, under 55% of them present only once. The sample comprised blood. Receptors originate from an older woman in good health. CDR3s include the opening cysteine and the closing phenylalanine or tryptophan. The order of the fields is J gene, clone size, V gene, D gene, CDR3 DNA, CDR3 protein. D genes are given only for firm matches. Some rows mark clone size as missing; the rest say once, few, many or name a class of expanded clone.

J gene: TRBJ1-1
clone size: .
V gene: TRBV4-1
D gene: .
CDR3 DNA: TGCGCCAGCAGCCAGGGTGGGAGAGGAATCGCTGAAGCTTTCTTT
CDR3 protein: CASSQGGRGIAEAFF

J gene: TRBJ1-2
clone size: .
V gene: TRBV28
D gene: .
CDR3 DNA: TGTGCCAGCACCCAAGGGGGGGGGGGCGCAGTAGGCTACACCTTC
CDR3 protein: CASTQGGGGAVGYTF

J gene: TRBJ2-5
clone size: .
V gene: TRBV9
D gene: TRBD2
CDR3 DNA: TGTGCCAGCAGCTCGGCTAGCGGGAGCGGCCCAGAGACCCAGTACTTC
CDR3 protein: CASSSASGSGPETQYF

J gene: TRBJ2-1
clone size: few
V gene: TRBV20-1
D gene: .
CDR3 DNA: TGCAGTGCTAGTCCGGGGCTCGACAATGAGCAGTTCTTC
CDR3 protein: CSASPGLDNEQFF

J gene: TRBJ1-1
clone size: .
V gene: TRBV5-4
D gene: .
CDR3 DNA: TGTGCCAGCAGCTTCGATCGGGGCCTAAGGGGTCCTGAAGCTTTCTTT
CDR3 protein: CASSFDRGLRGPEAFF

J gene: TRBJ1-6
clone size: .
V gene: TRBV20-1
D gene: .
CDR3 DNA: TGCAGTGCCACAGCCCGGGTGGTGATTTTTGATTCACCCCTCCACTTT
CDR3 protein: CSATARVVIFDSPLHF

J gene: TRBJ2-5
clone size: many
V gene: TRBV25-1
D gene: .
CDR3 DNA: TGTGCCAGCAGTGATCCAAGGAAGGGGCGGGAGACCCAGTACTTC
CDR3 protein: CASSDPRKGRETQYF

J gene: TRBJ2-1
clone size: .
V gene: TRBV9
D gene: .
CDR3 DNA: TGTGCCGGCAGCGTAGGCAGAAACAATGAGCAGTTCTTC
CDR3 protein: CAGSVGRNNEQFF

J gene: TRBJ1-5
clone size: .
V gene: TRBV15
D gene: TRBD1
CDR3 DNA: TGTGCCACCAGCAGAGCCACAGGGGGGGATCAGCCCCAGCATTTT
CDR3 protein: CATSRATGGDQPQHF

J gene: TRBJ2-1
clone size: .
V gene: TRBV29-1
D gene: .
CDR3 DNA: TGCAGCGTTGAGGGCTTTACAGGGATGGGCTCCTACAATGAGCAGTTCTTC
CDR3 protein: CSVEGFTGMGSYNEQFF

J gene: TRBJ2-3
clone size: few
V gene: TRBV6-5
D gene: TRBD2
CDR3 DNA: TGTGCCAGCACCATAGCGGGAGGGCCGTTAGATACGCAGTATTTT
CDR3 protein: CASTIAGGPLDTQYF

J gene: TRBJ2-7
clone size: .
V gene: TRBV27
D gene: .
CDR3 DNA: TGTGCCAGCAGTGTAGGCGGGTACTCCTACGAGCAGTACTTC
CDR3 protein: CASSVGGYSYEQYF

J gene: TRBJ2-7
clone size: .
V gene: TRBV20-1
D gene: TRBD2
CDR3 DNA: TGCAGTGCTAACGAAGTGACTAGCGGATACTACGAGCAGTACTTC
CDR3 protein: CSANEVTSGYYEQYF

J gene: TRBJ1-1
clone size: .
V gene: TRBV20-1
D gene: TRBD1
CDR3 DNA: TGCAGTGCCCCCGGGACAGGGGTTCCGGGTACTGAAGCTTTCTTT
CDR3 protein: CSAPGTGVPGTEAFF

J gene: TRBJ1-5
clone size: .
V gene: TRBV4-1
D gene: .
CDR3 DNA: TGCGCCAGCAGCCAAGGCAATCAGCCCCAGCATTTT
CDR3 protein: CASSQGNQPQHF

J gene: TRBJ2-1
clone size: .
V gene: TRBV6-2/TRBV6-3
D gene: TRBD1
CDR3 DNA: TGTGCCAGCAGCCCTGGGGGACAGGGGGCCGAGCAACAGTTCTTC
CDR3 protein: CASSPGGQGAEQQFF

J gene: TRBJ2-5
clone size: few
V gene: TRBV24-1
D gene: TRBD1
CDR3 DNA: TGTGCCACCAGTGAATCCCCCGGGACAGCAAACCAAGAGACCCAGTACTTC
CDR3 protein: CATSESPGTANQETQYF

J gene: TRBJ1-1
clone size: .
V gene: TRBV6-1
D gene: TRBD1
CDR3 DNA: TGTGCCAGCAGTGAATGGGGACAGAGCACTGAAGCTTTCTTT
CDR3 protein: CASSEWGQSTEAFF

J gene: TRBJ2-5
clone size: .
V gene: TRBV4-1
D gene: TRBD1
CDR3 DNA: TGCGCCAGCAGCCAAGCCTTACAGGGGTTCGGGGCCCAAGAGACCCAGTACTTC
CDR3 protein: CASSQALQGFGAQETQYF

J gene: TRBJ2-7
clone size: .
V gene: TRBV7-9
D gene: TRBD2
CDR3 DNA: TGTGCCAGCAGCTCAGAGGGACGGACTAGAAGCTCCTACGAGCAGTACTTC
CDR3 protein: CASSSEGRTRSSYEQYF

J gene: TRBJ2-5
clone size: .
V gene: TRBV29-1
D gene: .
CDR3 DNA: TGCAGCGTTGAGGCAGGGGGGGCGGGACCACAGTACTTC
CDR3 protein: CSVEAGGAGPQYF

J gene: TRBJ2-3
clone size: .
V gene: TRBV20-1
D gene: TRBD2
CDR3 DNA: TGCAGTGCCGGGGGGTACCAGGTCACAGATACGCAGTATTTT
CDR3 protein: CSAGGYQVTDTQYF

J gene: TRBJ2-5
clone size: few
V gene: TRBV21-1
D gene: .
CDR3 DNA: TGTGCCAGCAGCAAAATAGCGGAGACCCAGTACTTC
CDR3 protein: CASSKIAETQYF

J gene: TRBJ1-1
clone size: .
V gene: TRBV27
D gene: .
CDR3 DNA: TGTGCCAGCAGGCCCAATCTTGGGAACACTGAAGCTTTCTTT
CDR3 protein: CASRPNLGNTEAFF

J gene: TRBJ2-1
clone size: few
V gene: TRBV7-8
D gene: TRBD2
CDR3 DNA: TGTGCCAGCAGCTTAGGTAGGGGACTAGCGGGAGGTGAGCAGTTCTTC
CDR3 protein: CASSLGRGLAGGEQFF